This is a list of T cell receptor beta chains from one sample in a study of blood T cell repertoires in COVID-19. Clones were sequenced by immunoSEQ multiplex PCR, and TCRdb holds only the in-frame ones, with some missing. This sample has 110,000 to 150,000 clones, with roughly 80% found just once. The source material was peripheral blood. The receptors were gathered from a man between 50 and 59 years old with active or convalescent COVID-19. Both conserved end residues are part of each CDR3. A D gene is named only where the DNA matches it firmly. Rows may omit the clone size; those that give it use once, few, many or a size class.

v_call,j_call,clone_size,d_call,cdr3_nt,cdr3_aa
TRBV3-1/TRBV3-2,TRBJ2-7,-,TRBD2,TGTGCCAGCAGCCAAGGTCTAGCGGGAGGGCCCCGCTCCTACGAGCAGTACTTC,CASSQGLAGGPRSYEQYF
TRBV19,TRBJ2-1,once,TRBD2,TGTGCCAGTAGCCCGGGACTAGCGGGAGGGGGGGAGCAGTTCTTC,CASSPGLAGGGEQFF
TRBV3-1/TRBV3-2,TRBJ2-7,-,-,TGTGCCAGCAGCCAAGATACCGGGGTCGAGCAGTACTTC,CASSQDTGVEQYF
TRBV25-1,TRBJ2-3,once,-,TGTGCCAGCAGCACATCCGGCACAGATACGCAGTATTTT,CASSTSGTDTQYF
TRBV9,TRBJ2-7,few,TRBD2,TGTGCCAGCAGCGCGGATAAGGGACTAGCTTCCTACGAGCAGTACTTC,CASSADKGLASYEQYF
TRBV19,TRBJ2-1,-,-,TGTGCCAGTAGTATAGGGACAAACAATGAGCAGTTCTTC,CASSIGTNNEQFF
TRBV10-2,TRBJ2-7,-,TRBD2,TGCGCCAGCAGTCTCAGCGGGGGGCCTAGCGGCGTAGGTTACGAGCAGTACTTC,CASSLSGGPSGVGYEQYF
TRBV6-5,TRBJ1-6,-,-,TGTGCCAGCAGTTACGATGGCTTTAATTCACCCCTCCACTTT,CASSYDGFNSPLHF
TRBV21-1,TRBJ2-7,-,-,TGTGCCAGCAGCAAAGACATTGACAGGGCTCGGTCCTACGAGCAGTACTTC,CASSKDIDRARSYEQYF
TRBV19,TRBJ1-3,-,-,TGTGCCAGTAGTATTTCGAGCTCTGGAAACACCATATATTTT,CASSISSSGNTIYF
TRBV9,TRBJ2-7,-,TRBD2,TGTGCCAGCAGCGTAGGGACTAGCTCCAACGAGCAGTACTTC,CASSVGTSSNEQYF
TRBV6-6,TRBJ2-1,-,TRBD2,TGTGCCAGCAGGCCCTCACTAGCGGGGGGGGAGTTCTTC,CASRPSLAGGEFF
TRBV5-1,TRBJ2-2,-,-,TGCGCCAGCACACTTACCGGGGAGCTGTTTTTT,CASTLTGELFF
TRBV30,TRBJ2-7,-,TRBD2,TGTGCCTGGGGGGGAGGGTCCTACGAGCAGTACTTC,CAWGGGSYEQYF
TRBV7-3,TRBJ2-3,-,TRBD2,TGTGCCAGCAGTTTACAGACTAGCGGCTTAAGCACAGATACGCAGTATTTT,CASSLQTSGLSTDTQYF
TRBV2,TRBJ2-7,few,-,TGTGCCAGCAGGGAGGGCAGGGCCTACGAGCAGTACTTC,CASREGRAYEQYF
TRBV27,TRBJ1-5,-,TRBD1,TGTGCCAGCAGTCGCGGTGACAGGGATAATCAGCCCCAGCATTTT,CASSRGDRDNQPQHF
TRBV5-1,TRBJ2-3,-,TRBD1,TGCGCCAGCAGCTCGGGACAGCTCACAGATACGCAGTATTTT,CASSSGQLTDTQYF
TRBV15,TRBJ2-7,-,TRBD2,TGTGCCACCAGCAGAGATAACCCGTCCCCTCAGCGGGGCTACGAGCAGTACTTC,CATSRDNPSPQRGYEQYF
TRBV29-1,TRBJ2-1,-,TRBD2,TGCAGCGTTGTGGGGCCTAGCGGGAGTTTGGGTGAGCAGTTCTTC,CSVVGPSGSLGEQFF
TRBV11-2,TRBJ2-1,-,TRBD2,TGTGCCAGCAGCAGACGGGGGAGGGATTACAATGAGCAGTTCTTC,CASSRRGRDYNEQFF
TRBV27,TRBJ2-1,-,-,TGTGCCAGCAGTCCCGGGGTACCCTACAATGAGCAGTTCTTC,CASSPGVPYNEQFF
TRBV2,TRBJ2-2,-,-,TGTGCCAGCGACACCCGGCGTGAGAACACCGGGGAGCTGTTTTTT,CASDTRRENTGELFF
TRBV27,TRBJ2-1,-,TRBD1,TGTGCCAGCAGTTTATCCGGGACAGGGAGATACAATGAGCAGTTCTTC,CASSLSGTGRYNEQFF
TRBV2,TRBJ2-3,few,TRBD2,TGTGCCAGCCGACCCCCGGGACTAGCCTCAGATACGCAGTATTTT,CASRPPGLASDTQYF
TRBV7-3,TRBJ2-1,few,-,TGTGCCAGCAGCCTAGGCGGAGGGTGGGGTGAGCAGTTCTTC,CASSLGGGWGEQFF
TRBV24-1,TRBJ2-1,-,TRBD2,TGTGCCACCGCTAGCGGGAACTACAATGAGCAGTTCTTC,CATASGNYNEQFF
TRBV6-5,TRBJ2-1,-,-,TGTGCCAGCTCAGTACGGGAGAGTTACAATGAGCAGTTCTTC,CASSVRESYNEQFF
TRBV5-4,TRBJ2-2,few,TRBD2,TGTGCCAGCAGCTTGGGAATAGCGGGAGGAGGCACCGGGGAGCTGTTTTTT,CASSLGIAGGGTGELFF
TRBV28,TRBJ2-1,once,TRBD2,TGTGCCAGCAGTAGATCTAGCGGGAGTATGAATGAGCAGTTCTTC,CASSRSSGSMNEQFF
TRBV2,TRBJ2-1,-,TRBD2,TGTGCCAGCAGCGGGACTAGGTCCTACAATGAGCAGTTCTTC,CASSGTRSYNEQFF
TRBV24-1,TRBJ2-1,-,-,TGTGCCACCAGTGATTCGTGGGGCGCGAGGCAGTTCTTC,CATSDSWGARQFF
TRBV27,TRBJ2-7,-,-,TGTGCCAGCAGGTCCGGTCCTCAAATTTACGAGCAGTACTTC,CASRSGPQIYEQYF
TRBV10-1,TRBJ2-1,-,TRBD2,TGCGCCAGCAGAGCCGGGACTAGCCCGGGTTATGAGCAGTTCTTC,CASRAGTSPGYEQFF
TRBV19,TRBJ2-4,-,TRBD1,TGTGCCAGTAGCAAATCCGGGACAGGTCCCATAGCCAAAAACATTCAGTACTTC,CASSKSGTGPIAKNIQYF
TRBV11-2,TRBJ1-4,-,-,TGTGCCAGCAGCTTAGAGGCGGCTTCTAATGAAAAACTGTTTTTT,CASSLEAASNEKLFF
TRBV21-1,TRBJ2-7,-,-,TGTGCCAGCAGCAAAAAGATCAGGAACTACGAGCAGTACTTC,CASSKKIRNYEQYF
TRBV12-3/TRBV12-4,TRBJ2-6,-,TRBD1,TGTGCCAGCAGTCCCGGACAGGGAAGGATCCTGACTTTC,CASSPGQGRILTF
TRBV5-1,TRBJ2-2,-,TRBD2,TGCGCCAGCAGCTCCACCACGGGACTAGCTATTTCGACCGGGGAGCTGTTTTTT,CASSSTTGLAISTGELFF
TRBV7-2,TRBJ1-5,-,-,TGTGCCAGCAGCCAACAGGGAGGCAATCAGCCCCAGCATTTT,CASSQQGGNQPQHF
TRBV27,TRBJ2-7,few,TRBD2,TGTGCCAGCAGTTTCATAGCGGGAGGGGGGGAGCAGTACTTC,CASSFIAGGGEQYF
TRBV5-1,TRBJ2-2,-,-,TGCGCCAGCAGCTATTTAGGTAGCCCCGGGGAGCTGTTTTTT,CASSYLGSPGELFF
TRBV6-6,TRBJ2-3,-,TRBD2,TGTGCCAGCAGCCTGGAGTTCGGTGGATGGACTAGCGGGCGGGGGACAGATACGCAGTATTTT,CASSLEFGGWTSGRGTDTQYF
TRBV9,TRBJ2-7,-,TRBD1,TGTGCCAGCAGCCCCCAAGGGACAGGGATCGACGAGCAGTACTTC,CASSPQGTGIDEQYF
TRBV24-1,TRBJ2-1,many,-,TGTGCCACCAGTGATTTAGAGAACAATGAGCAGTTCTTC,CATSDLENNEQFF
TRBV18,TRBJ2-7,-,-,TGTGCCAGCTCTACAGGGTACGAGCAGTACTTC,CASSTGYEQYF
TRBV6-5,TRBJ2-5,few,-,TGTGCCAGCAGTTACGGGCCCGGAGAGACCCAGTACTTC,CASSYGPGETQYF
TRBV10-3,TRBJ2-7,few,-,TGTGCCATCAATGGGGCGGTTTCCTACGAGCAGTACTTC,CAINGAVSYEQYF
TRBV3-1/TRBV3-2,TRBJ1-2,-,-,TGTGCCAGCAGCCAAGTGGGACAACTTAACTATGGCTACACCTTC,CASSQVGQLNYGYTF
TRBV9,TRBJ2-2,-,TRBD1,TGTGCCAGCAGCGTCCTGGGGACAGGGGGCACCGGGGAGCTGTTTTTT,CASSVLGTGGTGELFF
TRBV27,TRBJ1-4,-,-,TGTGCCAGCAGTTCACACGCGGCGGCGGCAACTAATGAAAAACTGTTTTTT,CASSSHAAAATNEKLFF
TRBV15,TRBJ2-3,-,-,TGTGCCACCAGCAGAAGAAAAGGAGGGCCAAGGACAGATACGCAGTATTTT,CATSRRKGGPRTDTQYF
TRBV3-1/TRBV3-2,TRBJ1-6,few,-,TGTGCCAGCAGCCACCGCGGGGACGTCAATTCACCCCTCCACTTT,CASSHRGDVNSPLHF
TRBV28,TRBJ1-4,-,TRBD1,TGTGCCAGCAGTCCACGCCTGACAGGGGGCGAAAAACTGTTTTTT,CASSPRLTGGEKLFF
TRBV9,TRBJ2-7,-,TRBD1,TGTGCCAGCAGCGTCGGGACAGCTAGCGAGCAGTACTTC,CASSVGTASEQYF
TRBV19,TRBJ2-2,once,TRBD2,TGTGCCAGTACCCCCGGGACTAGCGGGACCCGGGAGCTGTTTTTT,CASTPGTSGTRELFF
TRBV18,TRBJ2-7,once,TRBD2,TGTGCCAGCTCACCCGGGCTAGCGGCCGGGGTCGAGCAGTACTTC,CASSPGLAAGVEQYF
TRBV11-2,TRBJ2-3,-,-,TGTGCCAGCAGCTTAGACCCCAGGCCCCCAGATACGCAGTATTTT,CASSLDPRPPDTQYF
TRBV5-8,TRBJ1-5,-,-,TGTGCCAGCAGCTTACCCCTGACAGAGAATCAGCCCCAGCATTTT,CASSLPLTENQPQHF